This entry describes one TCR beta chain. The antigen is unknown. A J-beta primer mix and a sample-barcoded 5' primer were used in a second PCR of about 7 to 12 cycles. TCRdb analysed the 5' RACE reads with MiXCR anew, one entry per CDR3 protein. The sample lists almost 800,000 distinct CDR3 sequences, roughly 60% occurring once. This sample was taken from a study of blood T cells in healthy people across ages. The CDR3 has 16 amino acids. V shed 0 bases, J shed 6 bases, and the junction held 14 bases outside the gene matches. Per germline, CDR1 DFQATT and CDR2 SNEGSKA (reference sequence). Study-level findings and limits: Diversity estimates drawn from one million T cells were deemed underestimates. Per-million-T-cell TCR beta diversity fell roughly linearly with age.

The specimen sequenced was blood. The receptor was isolated from a man aged 25 to 45 in good health. The chain recombines TRBV20-1 with TRBJ2-7; 7 bases map to TRBD2. The CDR3 nucleotides read TGCAGTGCTAGAGATCTGGGTGCTAGCGGCCTCAGCGAGCAGTACTTC. Protein product: CSARDLGASGLSEQYF.